A selection of T cell receptor beta chains follows, all from one sample in a study of Graves' ophthalmopathy and Graves' hyperthyroidism. TCRdb reprocessed the multiplex PCR reads with MiXCR, giving one entry per CDR3 protein. The sample yields about 740,000 distinct CDR3 sequences, approximately 40% seen once. The material sequenced was peripheral blood. The origin of the receptors is an adult man with Graves' ophthalmopathy. Both conserved end residues are part of each CDR3. A D gene is named only where the DNA matches it firmly. Clone size is given for some rows only: seen once, a few or many times, or a class if the clone is expanded.

d_gene: -; j_gene: TRBJ2-7; abundance: -; v_gene: TRBV10-3; CDR3aa: CAITGQTASYEQYF; CDR3nt: TGTGCCATCACGGGACAAACAGCGTCCTACGAGCAGTACTTC
d_gene: TRBD1; j_gene: TRBJ1-4; abundance: -; v_gene: TRBV19; CDR3aa: CASSAPGQGFEKLFF; CDR3nt: TGTGCCAGTAGTGCCCCGGGACAGGGGTTTGAAAAACTGTTTTTT
d_gene: -; j_gene: TRBJ2-7; abundance: -; v_gene: TRBV10-3; CDR3aa: CASSYSTRFYEQYF; CDR3nt: TGTGCCAGCAGTTACTCGACCCGATTCTACGAGCAGTACTTC
d_gene: -; j_gene: TRBJ1-1; abundance: many; v_gene: TRBV14; CDR3aa: CASRQQSSFEAFF; CDR3nt: TGTGCCAGCCGCCAACAGTCCTCCTTCGAAGCTTTCTTT
d_gene: -; j_gene: TRBJ1-3; abundance: -; v_gene: TRBV7-9; CDR3aa: CASRLASGNTIYF; CDR3nt: TGTGCCAGCAGGTTAGCTTCAGGAAACACCATATATTTT
d_gene: -; j_gene: TRBJ1-1; abundance: few; v_gene: TRBV7-8; CDR3aa: CASSLVGSRGSAEAFF; CDR3nt: TGTGCCAGCAGCTTAGTTGGCAGCCGAGGGAGCGCTGAAGCTTTCTTT
d_gene: TRBD1; j_gene: TRBJ1-2; abundance: many; v_gene: TRBV14; CDR3aa: CASSETGWDYGYTF; CDR3nt: TGTGCCAGCAGCGAGACAGGGTGGGACTATGGCTACACCTTC
d_gene: -; j_gene: TRBJ2-5; abundance: -; v_gene: TRBV10-3; CDR3aa: CASSGSTDSNQPQYF; CDR3nt: TGTGCCAGCAGTGGATCGACCGATAGCAATCAGCCCCAGTACTTC
d_gene: -; j_gene: TRBJ1-6; abundance: many; v_gene: TRBV10-2; CDR3aa: CATRGRGNSPLHF; CDR3nt: TGCGCCACCCGAGGGAGGGGCAATTCACCCCTCCACTTT
d_gene: -; j_gene: TRBJ1-2; abundance: few; v_gene: TRBV10-3; CDR3aa: CASSLWGTGRYNYGYTF; CDR3nt: TGTGCCAGCAGTTTATGGGGCACAGGACGATATAACTATGGCTACACCTTC
d_gene: -; j_gene: TRBJ2-2; abundance: -; v_gene: TRBV12-3/TRBV12-4; CDR3aa: CASSDMTRTGELFF; CDR3nt: TGTGCCAGCAGTGATATGACGCGCACCGGGGAGCTGTTTTTT
d_gene: TRBD1; j_gene: TRBJ1-1; abundance: few; v_gene: TRBV2; CDR3aa: CASSLIVGQGTEAFF; CDR3nt: TGTGCCAGCAGTTTAATCGTTGGACAGGGCACTGAAGCTTTCTTT
d_gene: -; j_gene: TRBJ2-2; abundance: once; v_gene: TRBV7-9; CDR3aa: CATAGGGGTGELFF; CDR3nt: TGTGCCACCGCAGGGGGAGGGGGCACCGGGGAGCTGTTTTTT
d_gene: TRBD1; j_gene: TRBJ1-2; abundance: many; v_gene: TRBV15; CDR3aa: CATSRVKGTGYGYTF; CDR3nt: TGTGCCACCAGCAGAGTTAAGGGGACAGGCTATGGCTACACCTTC
d_gene: TRBD1; j_gene: TRBJ2-2; abundance: -; v_gene: TRBV25-1; CDR3aa: CASSPLSGGTGELFF; CDR3nt: TGTGCCAGCAGTCCCCTTTCAGGGGGCACCGGGGAGCTGTTTTTT
d_gene: TRBD2; j_gene: TRBJ2-6; abundance: -; v_gene: TRBV15; CDR3aa: CATSRGTTSGSSGANVLTF; CDR3nt: TGTGCCACCAGCAGAGGCACGACTAGCGGTAGCTCTGGGGCCAACGTCCTGACTTTC
d_gene: -; j_gene: TRBJ1-5; abundance: few; v_gene: TRBV20-1; CDR3aa: CSARNPSNQPQHF; CDR3nt: TGCAGTGCTAGAAACCCGAGCAATCAGCCCCAGCATTTT
d_gene: -; j_gene: TRBJ1-3; abundance: once; v_gene: TRBV11-1; CDR3aa: CASSLPGITGNTIYF; CDR3nt: TGTGCCAGCAGCCTCCCAGGGATCACTGGAAACACCATATATTTT
d_gene: -; j_gene: TRBJ2-7; abundance: -; v_gene: TRBV7-9; CDR3aa: CASTVVGNDGQYF; CDR3nt: TGTGCCAGCACCGTGGTAGGGAACGACGGGCAGTACTTC
d_gene: -; j_gene: TRBJ1-1; abundance: many; v_gene: TRBV7-9; CDR3aa: CASSLLWNTEAFF; CDR3nt: TGTGCCAGCAGCTTACTATGGAACACTGAAGCTTTCTTT
d_gene: -; j_gene: TRBJ1-1; abundance: -; v_gene: TRBV10-2; CDR3aa: CASSEGVYGEAFF; CDR3nt: TGCGCCAGCAGTGAGGGGGTTTACGGAGAAGCTTTCTTT
d_gene: TRBD1; j_gene: TRBJ1-2; abundance: -; v_gene: TRBV7-2; CDR3aa: CASSQVLPGQATNYGYTF; CDR3nt: TGCGCCAGCAGCCAAGTGTTACCGGGACAGGCAACAAACTATGGCTACACCTTC
d_gene: TRBD1; j_gene: TRBJ1-4; abundance: many; v_gene: TRBV12-3/TRBV12-4; CDR3aa: CASSLGQGAGEKLFF; CDR3nt: TGTGCCAGCAGTTTGGGTCAGGGGGCTGGCGAAAAACTGTTTTTT
d_gene: TRBD1; j_gene: TRBJ2-7; abundance: once; v_gene: TRBV7-9; CDR3aa: CACSFAGTGLSYEQYF; CDR3nt: TGTGCCTGCAGCTTTGCCGGGACAGGGCTCTCCTACGAGCAGTACTTC
d_gene: TRBD1; j_gene: TRBJ1-1; abundance: many; v_gene: TRBV7-8; CDR3aa: CASSLFGGGESTEAFF; CDR3nt: TGTGCCAGCAGCTTATTTGGAGGGGGCGAGAGCACTGAAGCTTTCTTT
d_gene: TRBD2; j_gene: TRBJ2-5; abundance: -; v_gene: TRBV7-9; CDR3aa: CASSLAGGGRETQYF; CDR3nt: TGTGCCAGCAGCTTGGCCGGGGGGGGCCGGGAGACCCAGTACTTC
d_gene: -; j_gene: TRBJ2-5; abundance: many; v_gene: TRBV29-1; CDR3aa: CSVEEETGGETQYF; CDR3nt: TGCAGCGTTGAAGAGGAGACAGGAGGGGAGACCCAGTACTTC
d_gene: -; j_gene: TRBJ1-1; abundance: once; v_gene: TRBV19; CDR3aa: CASSWGEENTEAFF; CDR3nt: TGTGCCAGTAGCTGGGGGGAGGAGAACACTGAAGCTTTCTTT
d_gene: TRBD1; j_gene: TRBJ1-5; abundance: -; v_gene: TRBV24-1; CDR3aa: CATSDPGTGEGYSNQPQHF; CDR3nt: TGTGCCACCAGTGACCCAGGGACAGGGGAGGGCTATAGCAATCAGCCCCAGCATTTT
d_gene: -; j_gene: TRBJ1-4; abundance: many; v_gene: TRBV20-1; CDR3aa: CSANRPQPEKLFF; CDR3nt: TGCAGTGCCAATCGCCCACAACCAGAAAAACTGTTTTTT
d_gene: -; j_gene: TRBJ2-7; abundance: -; v_gene: TRBV25-1; CDR3aa: CASGIQGHEQYF; CDR3nt: TGTGCCAGCGGAATACAGGGACACGAGCAGTACTTC
d_gene: -; j_gene: TRBJ2-7; abundance: many; v_gene: TRBV7-2; CDR3aa: CASSEAQRDEQYF; CDR3nt: TGTGCCAGCAGCGAGGCACAGCGCGACGAGCAGTACTTC
d_gene: TRBD1; j_gene: TRBJ2-6; abundance: -; v_gene: TRBV7-9; CDR3aa: CASSPQGADVLTF; CDR3nt: TGTGCCAGCAGCCCGCAGGGGGCCGACGTCCTGACTTTC